This T cell receptor beta chain stems from a study of blood T cell repertoires in COVID-19. The CDR3 has 14 residues. The junction had 9 bases not matched to a gene; V was cut back by 7 bases and J by 4 bases. The V gene's germline CDR1 is SQVTM and CDR2 ANQGSEA. In the study's own analysis: Nucleated cell number was recorded as an estimate derived from reference gene primer amplification. The method was immunoSEQ multiplex PCR; TCRdb's version includes in-frame clones alone and lacks a portion of them. V, J and clone size are those of that table, while D and trimming were read from the DNA. The repertoire holds approximately 200,000 clones, 60% to 85% seen once, with 15% to 20% in the top ten.

Sample: peripheral blood. The chain carries TRBV29-1 and TRBJ2-1; 8 bases agree with TRBD1. This TCR was sampled from a man in his 60s with active or convalescent COVID-19. CDR3 in DNA: TGCAGCGAGAGCCCAGGGGGCCTGTACAATGAGCAGTTCTTC. This codes for CSESPGGLYNEQFF.